The 14 T cell receptor beta chains below all came from one sample that was sequenced in a study of cytomegalovirus exposure and HLA in healthy donors. PCR involved 60 Vbeta and 13 Jbeta primers. The method was immunoSEQ multiplex PCR; TCRdb's version includes in-frame clones alone and lacks a portion of them. This sample carries over 80,000 clones, around 81% of them seen once, and the ten largest clones take 4.5% to 5.5%. Source material: PBMCs. The receptors were sampled from a man in his forties in good health and CMV-seropositive.

The J gene is TRBJ1-1, the V gene TRBV18; D is uncertain. The V gene lost 3 bases and the J gene lost 7 bases, with 9 bases spanning the gap. Germline lookup yields CDR1 KGHSH and CDR2 LQKENI. This CDR3 is built from 12 residues. CDR3 DNA: TGTGCCAGCTCACCCAGCGGAGTTGAAGCTTTCTTT. It translates to CASSPSGVEAFF. Supplemented by reference TRBV18 and TRBJ1-1, the full variable domain reads NAGVMQNPRHLVRRRGQEARLRCSPMKGHSHVYWYRQLPEEGLKFMVYLQKENIIDESGMPKERFSAEFPKEGPSILRIQQVVRGDSAAYFCASSPSGVEAFFGQGTRLTVV.

J is TRBJ2-7 and V is TRBV7-6; 7 bases line up with TRBD1. The CDR3 has 15 amino acids. The V gene end was trimmed by 5 bases and the J gene end by 3 bases; junction bases not matched to a gene: 10. Germline V lookup: CDR1 SGHVS, CDR2 FNYEAQ. The DNA for the CDR3 is TGTGCCAGCAGCGTAGATACGGGACAGAACTACGAGCAGTACTTC. Protein: CASSVDTGQNYEQYF.

V usage is TRBV7-3 and J usage is TRBJ2-2; unclear D gene. Germline CDR1 SGHTA, CDR2 FQGTGA. There are 13 residues in the CDR3. With 2 bases removed from V and 4 bases from J, the gap between germline ends came to 5 bases. CDR3 bases: TGTGCCAGCAGCTTAGCGGCCACCGGGGAGCTGTTTTTT. Amino acids: CASSLAATGELFF. The whole variable domain, remainder taken from reference TRBV7-3 and TRBJ2-2, is GAGVSQTPSNKVTEKGKYVELRCDPISGHTALYWYRQSLGQGPEFLIYFQGTGAADDSGLPNDRFFAVRPEGSVSTLKIQRTERGDSAVYLCASSLAATGELFFGEGSRLTVL.

The CDR3 is CASSDLTGGGQPQHF. The CDR3 coding sequence is TGTGCCAGCAGTGATTTGACAGGGGGCGGGCAGCCCCAGCATTTT. This chain connects TRBV2 to TRBJ1-5, with 10 nucleotides matching TRBD1. The length of the CDR3 is 15 residues. Trimming at V came to 3 bases and at J to 7 bases, leaving 6 bases not matched to a gene. Germline CDR1 SNHLY, CDR2 FYNNEI.

The genes are TRBV7-8 and TRBJ1-3, with D perhaps matching TRBD1 (5 bases). Trimming pared 3 bases from V and 0 bases from J, leaving 12 bases between. Looked up from germline, CDR1 is SGHVS and CDR2 is FQNEAQ. CDR3 length: 16 amino acids. CDR3 DNA sequence: TGTGCCAGCAGCTTTAACAGGCCTACCTCTGGAAACACCATATATTTT. The encoded protein is CASSFNRPTSGNTIYF.

This sequence joins TRBV15 and TRBJ2-5, with TRBD2 as a possible D gene (6 bases). V gave up 3 bases and J gave up 5 bases, with 10 bases separating them. Germline lookup yields CDR1 LNHNV and CDR2 YYDKDF (reference sequence). The CDR3 loop spans 13 amino acids. CDR3 sequence reads: CATSRAGGETQYF. In DNA, the CDR3 is TGTGCCACCAGCAGGGCCGGAGGGGAGACCCAGTACTTC.

This sequence joins TRBV28 and TRBJ1-6, with unresolved D. The CDR3 length is 14 residues. Germline values: CDR1 MDHEN, CDR2 SYDVKM. V was shortened by 7 bases and J by 0 bases, with 7 bases between the two germline ends. The CDR3 reads CASILSSYNSPLHF. The CDR3 nucleotides read TGTGCCAGCATACTGAGCTCCTATAATTCACCCCTCCACTTT.

At least ten counts were recorded for this clone. The chain carries TRBV6-1 and TRBJ1-3, with a tentative D call TRBD1 (5 bases). CDR3 size: 14 residues. Germline assignment: CDR1 MNHNS and CDR2 SASEGT. Trimming stripped 8 bases from V and 7 bases from J, with 18 bases between. The CDR3 sequence: CASAGGSARNTIYF. As DNA, the CDR3 is TGTGCCAGCGCGGGGGGTTCAGCTAGGAACACCATATATTTT.

The chain employs TRBV27 and TRBJ2-5, with 8 nucleotides matching TRBD1. CDR3 length: 17 amino acids. The ends lost 3 bases at V and 9 bases at J; junction bases unmatched: 18. From germline, CDR1 is MNHEY and CDR2 SMNVEV (reference sequence). CDR3 region: CASSFSGQGLLFGAQYF. As DNA, the CDR3 is TGTGCCAGCAGTTTCTCAGGACAGGGCCTCCTTTTCGGGGCCCAGTACTTC.

This clone was detected a few times. This chain connects TRBV6-5 to TRBJ1-6; TRBD1 aligns across 10 bases. Germline CDR1 reads MNHEY; CDR2 reads SVGAGI. V was pared by 6 bases and J by 10 bases, with 6 bases of the junction left unmatched. The CDR3 sequence is 14 residues long. The CDR3 protein is CASRRQGAWSPLHF. Written as DNA, the CDR3 is TGTGCCAGCAGACGACAGGGGGCTTGGTCACCCCTCCACTTT.

This clone was seen a few times. The same CDR3 arises from other DNA sequences in this sample as well. The rearrangement links TRBV18 to TRBJ1-2; 9 bases line up with TRBD1. Unmatched junction bases numbered 2, after V lost 2 bases and J lost 4 bases. This CDR3 contains 14 residues. The V gene's germline CDR1 is KGHSH and CDR2 LQKENI. CDR3 in amino acids: CASSPKTGGYGYTF. The CDR3 nucleotides read TGTGCCAGCTCACCAAAGACAGGGGGCTATGGCTACACCTTC.

The gene calls are TRBV12-5 and TRBJ1-2; possibly TRBD1 for D (6 bases). With 5 bases removed from V and 4 bases from J, the gap between germline ends came to 17 bases. The CDR3 covers 15 residues. Germline CDR1 and CDR2: LGHNT and FRNRAP. The CDR3, as DNA: TGTGCTAGTGGTACTCTGGGGGGGACAAGCTATGGCTACACCTTC. It is translated as CASGTLGGTSYGYTF.

This clone occurred once. The chain links TRBV5-1 to TRBJ2-1; D might be TRBD2 (6 bases). The germline V gene has CDR1 SGHRS and CDR2 YFSETQ. This CDR3 region has 15 residues. The V end lost 5 bases, the J end lost 2 bases, and 14 bases lay between the germline ends. In nucleotides, the CDR3 is TGCGCCAGCAGGACGGTAGCGGACCCCTACAATGAGCAGTTCTTC. Protein sequence: CASRTVADPYNEQFF.

CDR3 residues: CASSPRTGSYEQYF. The CDR3 DNA sequence: TGCGCCAGCAGTCCTAGGACAGGATCCTACGAGCAGTACTTC. The chain carries TRBV10-1 and TRBJ2-7, with 7 bases aligning to TRBD1. The trim removed 5 bases at V and 1 base at J, leaving 5 bases unmatched. Per germline, CDR1 WNHNN and CDR2 SYGVQD (reference sequence). CDR3 length: 14 amino acids.